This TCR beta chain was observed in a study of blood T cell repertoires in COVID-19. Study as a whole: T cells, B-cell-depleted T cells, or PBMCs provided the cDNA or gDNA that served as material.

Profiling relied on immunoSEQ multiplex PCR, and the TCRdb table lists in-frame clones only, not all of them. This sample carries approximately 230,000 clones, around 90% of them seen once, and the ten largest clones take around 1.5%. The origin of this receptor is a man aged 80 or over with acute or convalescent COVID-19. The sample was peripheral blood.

CDR3: CASSLATVITGELFF. CDR3 sequence (DNA): TGTGCCAGCAGCTTAGCAACAGTCATAACCGGGGAGCTGTTTTTT. The gene calls are TRBV7-6 and TRBJ2-2; D call uncertain. The germline gives CDR1 SGHVS, CDR2 FNYEAQ. CDR3 length: 15 residues. V was clipped by 0 bases and J by 5 bases, with 10 bases between them.